This T cell receptor beta chain was captured in a study of blood T cell repertoires in COVID-19. About the research overall: Samples taken during acute and convalescent COVID-19 were collected in the United States, Italy and Spain. PBMCs, B-cell-depleted T cells, or T cells provided the cDNA or gDNA that made up the material.

Sequencing used immunoSEQ multiplex PCR; TCRdb keeps in-frame clones, though not all of them. The sample has some 140,000 clones, more than 70% seen once. CDR1 and CDR2 from the germline V gene are SNHLY and FYNNEI. V was trimmed by 6 bases and J by 7 bases, leaving 25 bases between them. The CDR3 length is 16 residues. Which cohort a participant joined came from the clinical history participants gave. The genes are TRBV2 and TRBJ2-7, with a possible D match to TRBD2 (5 bases). The sequenced material came from PBMCs or T cells enriched from blood (not recorded which). The receptor was derived from a man in his forties with acute COVID-19. CDR3 DNA: TGTGCCAGCAGGGGAGATCTAGGACCGGTCTTGGGGGAGCAGTACTTC. Protein sequence: CASRGDLGPVLGEQYF.